This TCR beta chain was retrieved from a study of CD8+CD57+ T cells in acquired aplastic anemia. Background on the study: The study obtained an average of 3.2 ug of DNA from sorted CD4+ and CD8+ cells.

Patients chosen for sequencing had CD8+CD57+ cells that had expanded, as shown by flow cytometry. Blood samples were obtained from patients who had received no prior therapy. Genomic DNA templated the TCR beta VDJ and CDR3 profiling. TCRdb fed the reads into MiXCR, producing one record per CDR3 protein. The sample has hundreds of thousands of distinct CDR3 sequences; more than 25% are singletons. This clonotype was detected many times. Antigen: not known. This CDR3 comprises 16 residues. The J segment lost 2 bases and the V segment lost 5 bases, leaving 8 bases of the junction unmatched. Germline assignment: CDR1 LNHDA and CDR2 SQIVND (reference sequence). Study outcomes and limitations: Found in both controls and patients were some 31 CD8+ CDR3 sequences.

The chain joins TRBV19 to TRBJ1-5; 8 bases align to TRBD1. The sample comprised sorted CD4+, CD8+, or CD8+CD57+ T cells (not recorded which) from PBMCs. The sequence derives from a human donor with aplastic anemia. This chain's CDR3 is CASSALRGRGNQPQHF. CDR3 coding DNA: TGTGCCAGTAGTGCCCTCAGGGGGCGCGGCAATCAGCCCCAGCATTTT.